This T cell receptor beta chain came from a study of cytomegalovirus exposure and HLA in healthy donors. The PCR contained 60 Vbeta and 13 Jbeta primers. Repertoires were generated with immunoSEQ multiplex PCR, while TCRdb's copy carries only in-frame clones and drops some. The sample contains 150,000 to 200,000 clones, about 90% of which appear only once. CDR3 length: 14 residues. In germline, CDR1 is MNHEY, CDR2 SMNVEV (reference sequence). V was trimmed by 2 bases and J by 1 base, leaving 8 bases between them. As for the donors, each was a healthy bone marrow donor. Though nominally healthy at sampling, donors likely had unrecorded immune exposures.

Sequencing was carried out using PBMCs. This receptor was taken from a girl under three years old in good health and CMV-seronegative. V and J are TRBV27 and TRBJ1-1; D is unresolved. CDR3 amino acids: CASSLRDGNTEAFF. In DNA form, the CDR3 reads TGTGCCAGCAGTTTACGAGATGGGAACACTGAAGCTTTCTTT.